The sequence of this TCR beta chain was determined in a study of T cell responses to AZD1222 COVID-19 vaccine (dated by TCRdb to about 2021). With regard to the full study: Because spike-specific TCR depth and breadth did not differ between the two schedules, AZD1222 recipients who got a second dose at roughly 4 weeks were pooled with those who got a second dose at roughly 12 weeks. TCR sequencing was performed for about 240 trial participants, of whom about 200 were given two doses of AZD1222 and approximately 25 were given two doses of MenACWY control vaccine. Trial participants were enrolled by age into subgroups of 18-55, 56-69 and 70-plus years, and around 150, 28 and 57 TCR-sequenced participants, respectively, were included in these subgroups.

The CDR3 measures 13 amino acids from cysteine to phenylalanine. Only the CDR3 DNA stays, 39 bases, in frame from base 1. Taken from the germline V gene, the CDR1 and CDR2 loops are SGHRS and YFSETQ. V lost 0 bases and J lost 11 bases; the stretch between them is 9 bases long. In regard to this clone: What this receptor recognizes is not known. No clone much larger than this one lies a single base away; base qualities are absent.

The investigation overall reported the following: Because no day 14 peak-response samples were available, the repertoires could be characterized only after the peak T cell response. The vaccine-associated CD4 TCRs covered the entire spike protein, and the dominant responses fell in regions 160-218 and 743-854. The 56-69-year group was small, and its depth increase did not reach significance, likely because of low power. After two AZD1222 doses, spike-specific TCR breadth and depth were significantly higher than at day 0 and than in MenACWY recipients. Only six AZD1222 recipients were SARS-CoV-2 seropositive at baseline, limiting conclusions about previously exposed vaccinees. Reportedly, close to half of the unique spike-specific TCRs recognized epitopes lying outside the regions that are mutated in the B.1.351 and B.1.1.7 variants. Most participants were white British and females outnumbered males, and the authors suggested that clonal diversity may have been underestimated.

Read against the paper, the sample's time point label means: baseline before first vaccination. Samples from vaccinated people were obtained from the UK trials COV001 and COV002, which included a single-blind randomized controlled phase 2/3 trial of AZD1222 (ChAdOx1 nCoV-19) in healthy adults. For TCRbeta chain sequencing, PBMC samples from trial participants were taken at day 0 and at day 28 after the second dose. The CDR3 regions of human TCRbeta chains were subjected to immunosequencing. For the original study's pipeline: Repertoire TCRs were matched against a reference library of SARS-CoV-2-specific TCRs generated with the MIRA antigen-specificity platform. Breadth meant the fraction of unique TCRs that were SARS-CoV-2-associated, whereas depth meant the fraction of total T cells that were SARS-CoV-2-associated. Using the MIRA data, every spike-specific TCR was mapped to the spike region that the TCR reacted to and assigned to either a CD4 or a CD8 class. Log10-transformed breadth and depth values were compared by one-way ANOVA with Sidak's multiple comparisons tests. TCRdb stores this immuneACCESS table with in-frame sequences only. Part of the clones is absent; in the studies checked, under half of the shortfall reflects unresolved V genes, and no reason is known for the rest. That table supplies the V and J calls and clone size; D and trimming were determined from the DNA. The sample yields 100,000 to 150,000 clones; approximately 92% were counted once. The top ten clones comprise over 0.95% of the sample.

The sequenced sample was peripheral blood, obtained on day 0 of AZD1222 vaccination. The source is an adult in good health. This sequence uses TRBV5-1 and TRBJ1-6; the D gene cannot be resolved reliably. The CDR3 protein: CASSLVGFPPLHF. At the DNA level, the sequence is TGCGCCAGCAGCTTGGTTGGGTTCCCACCCCTCCACTTT.